This T cell receptor (beta chain) was retrieved from a study of blood T cell repertoires in COVID-19. Study details: Sources were T cells, B-cell-depleted T cells, or PBMCs; the material itself was cDNA or gDNA.

The germline CDR1 and CDR2 sequences are SGHVS and FNYEAQ. V dropped 5 bases and J dropped 4 bases, with 12 bases sitting between them. This CDR3 has 14 amino acids. The table lists this clone with a count of one. Methods used by the authors: For nucleated cells, counts were estimated from reference gene primer amplification. The assay was immunoSEQ multiplex PCR, and TCRdb's table has in-frame clones only and misses some. The D gene and trimming were derived from the DNA, and the V and J assignments and clone size from that table. The top ten clones hold over 5.5% of a sample with under 250,000 clones, around 85% of them seen once.

This TCR derives from an older woman with active or convalescent COVID-19. The chain uses TRBV7-6 and TRBJ1-3; tentatively, D is TRBD1 (6 bases). The sequenced sample consisted of peripheral blood. CDR3 residues: CASSHSGEGNTIYF. In DNA, the CDR3 is TGTGCCAGCAGCCATTCAGGGGAAGGAAACACCATATATTTT.